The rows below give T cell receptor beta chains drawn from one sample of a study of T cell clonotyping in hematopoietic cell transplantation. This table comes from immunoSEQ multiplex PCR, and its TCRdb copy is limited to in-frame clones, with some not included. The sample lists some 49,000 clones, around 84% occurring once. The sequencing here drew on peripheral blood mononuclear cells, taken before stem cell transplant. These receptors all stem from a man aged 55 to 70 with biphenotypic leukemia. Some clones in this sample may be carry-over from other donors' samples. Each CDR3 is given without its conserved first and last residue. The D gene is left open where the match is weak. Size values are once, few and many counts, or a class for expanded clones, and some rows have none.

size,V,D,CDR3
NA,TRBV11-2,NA,ASSLTWTEQY
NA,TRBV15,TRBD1,ATGGMDRGLYQPQH
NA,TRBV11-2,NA,ASSLGGYSGNTIY
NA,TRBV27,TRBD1,ASSSRQGLRGYT
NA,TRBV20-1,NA,SGQGQETQY
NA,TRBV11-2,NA,ASRGAPNEQF
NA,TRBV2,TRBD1,ASSELHPGQGERNEQF
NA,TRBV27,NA,ASRGGTIGYT
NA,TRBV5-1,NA,ASSLTTGGADTFYGYT
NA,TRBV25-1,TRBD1,ASSPGMMGQLNEKLF
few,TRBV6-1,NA,ASKRWTEAF
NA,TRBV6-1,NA,ASSRQKGVGNTIY
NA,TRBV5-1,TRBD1,ASRLQGPQETQY
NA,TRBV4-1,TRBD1,ASSERQGKEYEQY
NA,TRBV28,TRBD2,ASSLVAGGPYNEQF
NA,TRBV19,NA,ASSRGGTSTDTQY
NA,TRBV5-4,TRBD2,ASRGTGRFRETQY
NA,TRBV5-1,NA,ASSLSSTLGTYSYEQY
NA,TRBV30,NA,AWSLRRDYGYT
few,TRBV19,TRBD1,ASSMDREGYEQY
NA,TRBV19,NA,ASSISIPHEQY
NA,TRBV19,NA,ASTGGNRETQY
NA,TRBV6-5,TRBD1,ASSAGQAYEQY
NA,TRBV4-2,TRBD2,ASSQEEREFNEQF
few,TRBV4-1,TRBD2,ASSQESNGEGDNEQF
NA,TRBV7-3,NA,ASTLGTGELF
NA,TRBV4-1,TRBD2,ASSQEGTSEDNEQF
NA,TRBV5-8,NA,ASSLGVYNEQF
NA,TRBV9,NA,ASSVVDSAYGYT
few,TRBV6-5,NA,ATSTTTGELF
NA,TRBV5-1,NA,ASSLEGGGEKLF
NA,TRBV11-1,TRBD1,ASNLDRMNTEAF
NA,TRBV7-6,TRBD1,ASSLGQNSYEQY
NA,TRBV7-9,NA,ASSPGGINTEAF
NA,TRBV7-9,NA,ASSLGGGSYT
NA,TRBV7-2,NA,ASSAAGPINEKLF
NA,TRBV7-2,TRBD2,ASSWIASGGLYEQY
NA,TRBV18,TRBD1,ASSSQRTGTKGEAF
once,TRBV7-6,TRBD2,ASRGNPSGDEQF
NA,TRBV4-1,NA,ASSQVMNYEQY
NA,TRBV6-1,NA,ASGVSQETQY
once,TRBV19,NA,ASTMVDGSLLNYGYT
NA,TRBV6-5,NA,ASSYGGGNPNEQF
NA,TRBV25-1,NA,ASSEYGLPPNIQY
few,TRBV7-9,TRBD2,ASSAGRARWNEQF
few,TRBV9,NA,ASSVGTQSSYNEQF
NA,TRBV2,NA,ASNRNGVNTEAF
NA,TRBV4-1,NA,ASSPGYSGFQETQY
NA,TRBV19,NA,ASSPQGRASNQPQH
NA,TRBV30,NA,AWSVRGSYTEAF
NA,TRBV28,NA,ASSLIGTGTDQPQH
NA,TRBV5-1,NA,ASSLVGIQETQY
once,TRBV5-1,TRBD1,ASSLTGEYYGYT